This TCR beta chain was captured by sequencing in a study of regulatory T cells in long-lasting Graves disease. General observations from the study: Persistent disease favored TRBV28, TRBJ1-2 and TRBJ2-5.

CDR1 SEHNR and CDR2 FQNEAQ come from the germline V gene (reference sequence). The CDR3 runs 10 residues. Trimming cost V 1 base and J 9 bases, with 1 base left between them. Time point noted: newly diagnosed GD, antithyroid drugs for less than 3 months. From PBMCs, RNA was extracted and then used to make the TCR library. Both iRepertoire HTBI primers and Arm-PCR of CDR3 regions were used to build the TCR beta libraries. TCRdb processed the multiplex PCR reads anew with MiXCR; each CDR3 protein has one entry. The table has about 620,000 distinct CDR3 sequences, under 20% seen once. This clonotype showed up just a few times. As yet, its antigen is unknown. The same data also contributed to another study, on T cells in Graves' hyperthyroidism and ophthalmopathy.

The rearrangement joins TRBV7-9 to TRBJ2-1, with D unresolved. This specimen was peripheral blood mononuclear cells (PBMCs), taken at new diagnosis, from a patient treated with antithyroid drugs. The sequence came from a woman aged 25 to 39 with Graves disease. The CDR3 is CASSLGEQFF. The CDR3 region has the DNA TGTGCCAGCAGCTTAGGTGAGCAGTTCTTC.